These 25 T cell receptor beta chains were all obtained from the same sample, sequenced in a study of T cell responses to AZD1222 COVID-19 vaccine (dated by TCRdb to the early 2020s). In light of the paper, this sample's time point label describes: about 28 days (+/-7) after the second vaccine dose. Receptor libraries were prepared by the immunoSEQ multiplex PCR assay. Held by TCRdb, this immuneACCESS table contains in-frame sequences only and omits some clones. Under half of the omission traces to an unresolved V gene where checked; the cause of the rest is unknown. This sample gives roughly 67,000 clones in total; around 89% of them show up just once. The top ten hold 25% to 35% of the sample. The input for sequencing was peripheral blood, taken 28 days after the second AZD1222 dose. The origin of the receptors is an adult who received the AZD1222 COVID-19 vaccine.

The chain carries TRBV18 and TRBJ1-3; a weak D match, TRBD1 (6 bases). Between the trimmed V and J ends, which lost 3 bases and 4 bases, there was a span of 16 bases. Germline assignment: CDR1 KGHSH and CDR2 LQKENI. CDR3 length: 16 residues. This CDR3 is CASSPSRPGAGNTIYF. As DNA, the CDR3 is TGTGCCAGCTCACCGTCCCGTCCAGGGGCCGGAAACACCATATATTTT. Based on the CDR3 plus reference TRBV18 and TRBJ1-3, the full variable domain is NAGVMQNPRHLVRRRGQEARLRCSPMKGHSHVYWYRQLPEEGLKFMVYLQKENIIDESGMPKERFSAEFPKEGPSILRIQQVVRGDSAAYFCASSPSRPGAGNTIYFGEGSWLTVV.

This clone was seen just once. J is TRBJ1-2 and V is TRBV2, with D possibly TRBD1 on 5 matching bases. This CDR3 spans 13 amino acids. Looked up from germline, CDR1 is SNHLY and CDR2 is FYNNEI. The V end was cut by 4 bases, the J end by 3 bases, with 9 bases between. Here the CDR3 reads CASSGGNDYGYTF. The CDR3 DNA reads TGTGCCAGCAGTGGGGGGAATGACTATGGCTACACCTTC.

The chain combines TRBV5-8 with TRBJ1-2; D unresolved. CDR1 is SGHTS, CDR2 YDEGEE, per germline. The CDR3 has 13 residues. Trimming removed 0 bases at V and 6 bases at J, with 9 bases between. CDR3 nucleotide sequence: TGTGCCAGCAGCTTGGGGTATGGGAATGGCTACACCTTC. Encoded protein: CASSLGYGNGYTF. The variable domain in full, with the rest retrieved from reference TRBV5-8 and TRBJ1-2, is EAGVTQSPTHLIKTRGQQATLRCSPISGHTSVYWYQQALGLGLQFLLWYDEGEERNRGNFPPRFSGRQFPNYSSELNVNALELEDSALYLCASSLGYGNGYTFGSGTRLTVV.

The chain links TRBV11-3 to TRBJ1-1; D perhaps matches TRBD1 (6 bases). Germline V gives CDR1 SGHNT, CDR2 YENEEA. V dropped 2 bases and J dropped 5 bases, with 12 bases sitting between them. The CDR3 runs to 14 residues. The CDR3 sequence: CASSLRGGQTEAFF. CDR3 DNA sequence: TGTGCCAGCAGCTTAAGGGGCGGACAGACTGAAGCTTTCTTT.

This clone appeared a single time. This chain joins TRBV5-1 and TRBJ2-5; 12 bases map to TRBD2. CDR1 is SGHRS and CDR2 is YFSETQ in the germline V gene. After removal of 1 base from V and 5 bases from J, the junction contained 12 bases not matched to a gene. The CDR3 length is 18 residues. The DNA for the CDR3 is TGCGCCAGCAGCTTGAGGCTAGCGGGAGGGCCGGTGGATGAGACCCAGTACTTC. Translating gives CASSLRLAGGPVDETQYF.

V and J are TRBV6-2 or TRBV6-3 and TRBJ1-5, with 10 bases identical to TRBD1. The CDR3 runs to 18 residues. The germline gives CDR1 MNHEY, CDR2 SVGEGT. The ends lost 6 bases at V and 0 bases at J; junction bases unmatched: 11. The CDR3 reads CASSPTGGALYSNQPQHF. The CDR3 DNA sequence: TGTGCCAGCAGCCCGACAGGGGGCGCCTTATATAGCAATCAGCCCCAGCATTTT.

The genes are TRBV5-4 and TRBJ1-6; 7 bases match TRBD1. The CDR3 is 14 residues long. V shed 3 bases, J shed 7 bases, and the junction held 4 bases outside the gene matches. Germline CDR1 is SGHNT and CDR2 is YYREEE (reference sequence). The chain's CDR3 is CASSYGQENSPLHF. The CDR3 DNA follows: TGTGCCAGCAGCTACGGACAGGAAAATTCACCCCTCCACTTT.

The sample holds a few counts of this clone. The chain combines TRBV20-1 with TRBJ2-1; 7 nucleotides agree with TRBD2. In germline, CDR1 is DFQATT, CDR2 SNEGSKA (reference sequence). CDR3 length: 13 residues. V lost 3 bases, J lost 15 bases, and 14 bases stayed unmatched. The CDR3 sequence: CSASKGRADSWFF. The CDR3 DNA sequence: TGCAGTGCTAGTAAGGGGAGGGCCGATTCTTGGTTCTTC.

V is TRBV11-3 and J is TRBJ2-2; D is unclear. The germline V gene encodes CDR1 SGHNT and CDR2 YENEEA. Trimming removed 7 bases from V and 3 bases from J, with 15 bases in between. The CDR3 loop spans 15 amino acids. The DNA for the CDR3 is TGTGCCAGCAAACCGAGAAAAGGCGACACCGGGGAGCTGTTTTTT. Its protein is CASKPRKGDTGELFF. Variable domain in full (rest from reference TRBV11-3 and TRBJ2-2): EAGVVQSPRYKIIEKKQPVAFWCNPISGHNTLYWYLQNLGQGPELLIRYENEEAVDDSQLPKDRFSAERLKGVDSTLKIQPAELGDSAVYLCASKPRKGDTGELFFGEGSRLTVL.

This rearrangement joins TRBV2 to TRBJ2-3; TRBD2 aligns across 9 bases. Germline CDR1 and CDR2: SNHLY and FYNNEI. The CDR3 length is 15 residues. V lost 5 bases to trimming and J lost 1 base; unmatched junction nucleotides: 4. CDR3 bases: TGTGCCAGCAGTCCCAGGACTAGCGGCACAGATACGCAGTATTTT. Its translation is CASSPRTSGTDTQYF.

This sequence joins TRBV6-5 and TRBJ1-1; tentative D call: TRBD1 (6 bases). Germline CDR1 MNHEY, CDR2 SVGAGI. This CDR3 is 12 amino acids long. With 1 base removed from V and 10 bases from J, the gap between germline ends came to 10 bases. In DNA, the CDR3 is TGTGCCAGCAGTTACTTTGGGGGGCTAGCTTTCTTT. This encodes CASSYFGGLAFF.

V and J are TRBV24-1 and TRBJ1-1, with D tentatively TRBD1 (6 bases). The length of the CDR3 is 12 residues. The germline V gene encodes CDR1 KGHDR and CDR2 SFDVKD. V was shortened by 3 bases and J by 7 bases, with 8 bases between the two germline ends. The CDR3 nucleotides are TGTGCCACCAGTGATCCACAGGGTGAAGCTTTCTTT. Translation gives CATSDPQGEAFF.

The CDR3 DNA follows: TGTGCCAGTAAACGGTCCAGGGATGAATTCGGGGAGCTGTTTTTT. Translating it yields CASKRSRDEFGELFF. The V gene is TRBV19, the J gene TRBJ2-2, with D perhaps matching TRBD1 (5 bases). CDR3 size: 15 residues. Between the trimmed V and J ends, which lost 7 bases and 7 bases, there was a span of 19 bases. CDR1 is LNHDA, CDR2 SQIVND, per germline (reference sequence).

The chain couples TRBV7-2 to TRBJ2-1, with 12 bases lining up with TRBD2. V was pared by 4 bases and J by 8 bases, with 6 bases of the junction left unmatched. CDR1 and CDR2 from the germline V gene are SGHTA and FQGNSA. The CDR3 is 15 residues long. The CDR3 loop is CASSSSGRASDEQFF. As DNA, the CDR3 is TGTGCCAGCAGCTCTAGCGGGAGGGCTAGTGATGAGCAGTTCTTC.

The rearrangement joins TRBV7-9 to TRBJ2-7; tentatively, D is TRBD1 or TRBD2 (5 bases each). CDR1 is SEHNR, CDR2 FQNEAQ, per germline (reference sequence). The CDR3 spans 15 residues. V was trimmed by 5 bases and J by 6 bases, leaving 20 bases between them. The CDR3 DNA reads TGTGCCAGCAGCCCTCTCCGGGACCGCCGGGGCGAGCAGTACTTC. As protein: CASSPLRDRRGEQYF.

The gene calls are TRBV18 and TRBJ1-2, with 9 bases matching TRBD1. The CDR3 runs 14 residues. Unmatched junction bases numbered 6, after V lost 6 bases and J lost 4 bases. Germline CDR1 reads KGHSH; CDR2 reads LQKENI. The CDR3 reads CASSGQGSGYGYTF. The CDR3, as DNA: TGTGCCAGCTCGGGACAGGGATCGGGCTATGGCTACACCTTC. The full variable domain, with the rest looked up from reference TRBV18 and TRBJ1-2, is NAGVMQNPRHLVRRRGQEARLRCSPMKGHSHVYWYRQLPEEGLKFMVYLQKENIIDESGMPKERFSAEFPKEGPSILRIQQVVRGDSAAYFCASSGQGSGYGYTFGSGTRLTVV.

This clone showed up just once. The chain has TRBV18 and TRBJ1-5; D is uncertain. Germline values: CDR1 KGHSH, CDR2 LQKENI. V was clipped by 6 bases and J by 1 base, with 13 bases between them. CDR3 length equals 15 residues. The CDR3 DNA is TGTGCCAGCTCCGGCGCGGCCATGAGCAATCAGCCCCAGCATTTT. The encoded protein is CASSGAAMSNQPQHF.

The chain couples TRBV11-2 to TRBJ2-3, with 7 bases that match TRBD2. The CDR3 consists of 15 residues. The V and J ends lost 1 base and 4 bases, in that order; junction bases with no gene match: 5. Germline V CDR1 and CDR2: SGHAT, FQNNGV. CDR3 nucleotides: TGTGCCAGCAGCTTAGGGTTCGGGAGGCCAGATACGCAGTATTTT. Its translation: CASSLGFGRPDTQYF.

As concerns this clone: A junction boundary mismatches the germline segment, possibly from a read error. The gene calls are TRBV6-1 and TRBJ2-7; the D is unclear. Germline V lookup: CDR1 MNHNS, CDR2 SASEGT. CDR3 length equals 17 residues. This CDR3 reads CASSEINLAMGSSEQYF. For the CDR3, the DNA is TGTGCCAGCAGTGAAATCAACTTGGCAATGGGCTCCTCCGAGCAGTACTTC.

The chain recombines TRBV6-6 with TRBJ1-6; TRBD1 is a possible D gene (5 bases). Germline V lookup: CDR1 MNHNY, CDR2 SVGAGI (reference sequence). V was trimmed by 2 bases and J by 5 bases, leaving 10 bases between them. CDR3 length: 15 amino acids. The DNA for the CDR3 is TGTGCCAGCAGTTACCGGGACGGTGATAATTCACCCCTCCACTTT. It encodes CASSYRDGDNSPLHF.

The CDR3 bases are TGTGCCAGCAGGGACAGGGGGCATCAGCCCCAGCATTTT. Its protein is CASRDRGHQPQHF. The V gene is TRBV21-1, the J gene TRBJ1-5; TRBD1, the table's D call, was not compared with the DNA. TRBV21-1 is deemed a pseudogene. CDR3 length: 13 amino acids.

CDR3 nucleotides: TGTGCCACCCCCGCCGGGACAGCATATGGCTACACCTTC. Translated: CATPAGTAYGYTF. V gene TRBV2 combines with J gene TRBJ1-2, with TRBD1 matching 7 bases. Germline CDR1 is SNHLY and CDR2 is FYNNEI. J gave up 5 bases and V 10 bases, and 10 bases lay outside the gene matches. This CDR3 comprises 13 residues.

As DNA, the CDR3 is TGTGCCAGCACCCCGGGAACCTCCTACGAGCAGTACTTC. Translated: CASTPGTSYEQYF. V and J are TRBV27 and TRBJ2-7; maybe TRBD2 (5 bases). V was trimmed by 7 bases and J by 0 bases, leaving 10 bases between them. There are 13 residues in the CDR3. The germline CDR1 and CDR2 sequences are MNHEY and SMNVEV (reference sequence).

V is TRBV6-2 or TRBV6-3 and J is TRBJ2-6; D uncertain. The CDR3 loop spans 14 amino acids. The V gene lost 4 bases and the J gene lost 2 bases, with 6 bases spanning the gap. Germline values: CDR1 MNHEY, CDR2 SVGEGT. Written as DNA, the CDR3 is TGTGCCAGCAGTTCGGACGCTGGGGCCAACGTCCTGACTTTC. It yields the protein CASSSDAGANVLTF.

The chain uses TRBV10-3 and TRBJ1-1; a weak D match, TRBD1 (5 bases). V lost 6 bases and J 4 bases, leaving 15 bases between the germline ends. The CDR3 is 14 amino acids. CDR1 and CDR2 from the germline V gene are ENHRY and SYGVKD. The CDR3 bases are TGTGCCATCAGCCCTGGAGGGGTAGGCACTGAAGCTTTCTTT. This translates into CAISPGGVGTEAFF.